The next 8 T cell receptor beta chains were all read from a single sample in a study of blood T cell repertoires in COVID-19. Some clones are missing from TCRdb's copy, which holds only in-frame ones; the method was immunoSEQ multiplex PCR. The top ten clones hold about 8.9% of a sample with under 250,000 clones, 81% of them seen once. Sequenced input: PBMCs or T cells enriched from blood (not recorded which). All receptors derive from a woman between 45 and 60 years old with acute COVID-19.

This clone appeared once. This chain uses TRBV18 with TRBJ2-5; the D gene is possibly TRBD1 (6 bases). CDR1 and CDR2 (germline): KGHSH, LQKENI. With 5 bases removed from V and 0 bases from J, the gap between germline ends came to 16 bases. The CDR3 extends over 16 amino acids. CDR3 in amino acids: CASSTNTGQNQETQYF. CDR3 coding DNA: TGTGCCAGCTCAACGAATACGGGACAAAACCAAGAGACCCAGTACTTC.

The chain carries TRBV27 and TRBJ2-7; TRBD1 matches 12 bases. Germline CDR1 reads MNHEY; CDR2 reads SMNVEV (reference sequence). CDR3 size: 17 residues. The ends lost 7 bases at V and 0 bases at J; junction bases unmatched: 10. CDR3 protein: CASKPGTGGRSSYEQYF. In nucleotides, the CDR3 is TGTGCCAGCAAACCCGGGACAGGGGGCCGGAGCTCCTACGAGCAGTACTTC.

This clone turned up a few times. The rearrangement joins TRBV7-2 to TRBJ2-5, with TRBD1 identical over 7 bases. The CDR3 covers 16 residues. The trim removed 3 bases at V and 4 bases at J, leaving 11 bases unmatched. Germline CDR1 reads SGHTA; CDR2 reads FQGNSA. The CDR3 spells CASSLDPTGLRETQYF. CDR3 nucleotides: TGTGCCAGCAGCTTGGACCCGACAGGGTTAAGAGAGACCCAGTACTTC.

The chain joins TRBV30 to TRBJ1-4, with TRBD1 matching 8 bases. This CDR3 region has 17 residues. The germline V gene has CDR1 GTSNPN and CDR2 SVGIG (reference sequence). V gave up 4 bases and J gave up 0 bases; unmatched junction bases: 10. CDR3: CAWIDRGPFATNEKLFF. The CDR3 DNA is TGTGCCTGGATAGACAGGGGTCCATTTGCAACTAATGAAAAACTGTTTTTT.

This chain connects TRBV2 to TRBJ1-2; the D is unclear. The CDR3 extends over 13 amino acids. V lost 7 bases, J lost 8 bases, and 17 bases lay in between. Germline values: CDR1 SNHLY, CDR2 FYNNEI. The DNA for the CDR3 is TGTGCCAGCACGGTGGAGGCGCGAGCGGGCTACACCTTC. Amino acids: CASTVEARAGYTF.

This sequence joins TRBV18 and TRBJ2-7, with D perhaps TRBD2 (6 bases). V gave up 4 bases and J gave up 2 bases, with 12 bases separating them. The germline V gene has CDR1 KGHSH and CDR2 LQKENI. This CDR3 has 14 residues. The CDR3 DNA follows: TGTGCCAGCTCACACGGGGGTATACCCTACGAGCAGTACTTC. Its protein product is CASSHGGIPYEQYF. Full variable domain (missing parts from reference TRBV18 and TRBJ2-7): NAGVMQNPRHLVRRRGQEARLRCSPMKGHSHVYWYRQLPEEGLKFMVYLQKENIIDESGMPKERFSAEFPKEGPSILRIQQVVRGDSAAYFCASSHGGIPYEQYFGPGTRLTVT.

This sequence joins TRBV6-2 or TRBV6-3 and TRBJ2-6; no clear D gene. With 4 bases removed from V and 0 bases from J, the gap between germline ends came to 7 bases. The germline gives CDR1 MNHEY, CDR2 SVGEGT. The CDR3 covers 15 residues. Here the CDR3 reads CASSWPSSGANVLTF. CDR3 coding DNA: TGTGCCAGCAGTTGGCCTAGCTCTGGGGCCAACGTCCTGACTTTC.

The chain links TRBV19 to TRBJ2-1; TRBD2 is a possible D gene (7 bases). The germline V gene has CDR1 LNHDA and CDR2 SQIVND (reference sequence). Trimming removed 7 bases from V and 4 bases from J, with 17 bases in between. The CDR3 sequence is 15 residues long. This CDR3 is CASNGGLAEYNEQFF. The CDR3 nucleotides are TGTGCCAGTAATGGGGGGCTAGCGGAGTACAATGAGCAGTTCTTC.